Listed below are T cell receptor beta chains from one sample, sequenced in a study of cytomegalovirus exposure and HLA in healthy donors. The protocol was immunoSEQ multiplex PCR, while the TCRdb copy is restricted to in-frame clones and leaves out a portion. The sample contains tens of thousands of clones, about four fifths of which appear only once. The sample consisted of PBMCs. The receptors originated from a man younger than 35 in good health and CMV-seronegative. The CDR3 runs from the conserved cysteine through the conserved F or W. Fields, in order: D gene, J gene, V gene, clone size, CDR3 protein, CDR3 DNA. A D gene is named only where the DNA matches it firmly. The size field is filled for only some rows; it gives once, few, many or a size class.

>.|TRBJ2-1|TRBV28|.
CASRYQSEISYNEQFF
TGTGCCAGCAGATATCAAAGCGAGATCTCCTACAATGAGCAGTTCTTC
>TRBD1|TRBJ2-1|TRBV7-9|.
CASSQYQGTGLNEQFF
TGTGCCAGCAGTCAATATCAAGGGACAGGGCTCAATGAGCAGTTCTTC
>.|TRBJ1-5|TRBV7-9|.
CASSLAGGGNQPQHF
TGTGCCAGCAGCTTGGCCGGGGGAGGCAATCAGCCCCAGCATTTT
>.|TRBJ2-2|TRBV5-6|.
CASSPRLVAGELFF
TGTGCCAGCAGCCCAAGACTAGTTGCCGGGGAGCTGTTTTTT
>TRBD1|TRBJ1-5|TRBV6-4|.
CASSDGTGPYSNQPQHF
TGTGCCAGCAGTGACGGGACAGGGCCGTATAGCAATCAGCCCCAGCATTTT
>.|TRBJ2-7|TRBV29-1|.
CSVEGATGANEQYF
TGCAGCGTTGAAGGTGCGACAGGAGCTAACGAGCAGTACTTC
>TRBD1|TRBJ2-7|TRBV5-8|.
CASSSAQGDEQYF
TGTGCCAGCAGCTCGGCACAGGGGGACGAGCAGTACTTC
>TRBD1|TRBJ2-5|TRBV9|.
CASSVVTGGGETQYF
TGTGCCAGCAGCGTAGTCACAGGGGGTGGAGAGACCCAGTACTTC
>TRBD2|TRBJ2-1|TRBV6-5|.
CASRAGTSGRPQFF
TGTGCCAGCAGGGCCGGGACTAGCGGGAGGCCGCAGTTCTTC
>.|TRBJ2-7|TRBV5-4|few
CASSRDQDYRYEQYF
TGTGCCAGCAGCCGAGATCAGGACTACCGCTACGAGCAGTACTTC
>.|TRBJ2-7|TRBV27|.
CASSLYRGGREQYF
TGTGCCAGCAGTTTATACAGAGGGGGTCGCGAGCAGTACTTC
>TRBD1|TRBJ1-2|TRBV9|.
CASSVGPTGDYGYTF
TGTGCCAGCAGCGTAGGCCCGACAGGGGACTATGGCTACACCTTC
>.|TRBJ1-4|TRBV11-2|.
CASSRSAGRGEKLFF
TGTGCCAGCAGCCGGTCAGCAGGGCGGGGTGAAAAACTGTTTTTT
>.|TRBJ1-2|TRBV19|.
CASSPYTRGDYGYTF
TGTGCCAGTAGTCCCTACACTCGGGGGGACTATGGCTACACCTTC
>TRBD2|TRBJ2-3|TRBV7-8|.
CASSLAGLAGGTDTQYF
TGTGCCAGCAGCTTAGCGGGACTAGCGGGAGGCACAGATACGCAGTATTTT
>TRBD2|TRBJ2-2|TRBV15|.
CATSRLTSGTGELFF
TGTGCCACCAGCAGACTCACTAGCGGGACCGGGGAGCTGTTTTTT
>TRBD1|TRBJ2-2|TRBV14|.
CASSQERAPTGILTGELFF
TGTGCCAGCAGCCAAGAGCGGGCCCCGACAGGGATACTGACCGGGGAGCTGTTTTTT
>TRBD2|TRBJ2-4|TRBV10-3|.
CARRLAEKNIQYF
TGTGCCAGGCGACTAGCGGAGAAAAACATTCAGTACTTC